A selection of T cell receptor beta chains follows, all from one sample in a study of blood T cell repertoires in COVID-19. TCRdb's copy holds only in-frame clones and misses some; the assay was immunoSEQ multiplex PCR. The table lists 150,000 to 200,000 clones, around four fifths of them singletons, with around 8% in the top ten. The specimen was peripheral blood. These receptors were obtained from a woman older than 75 with COVID-19, enrolled during active disease. Each CDR3 is given with its conserved first and last residue. A D gene is named only where the DNA matches it firmly. Some rows have no size entry. The others give once, few or many, or a class for an expanded clone.

TRBJ2-1 TRBD2 few TRBV5-6 CASSDWGLANEQFF TGTGCCAGCAGCGACTGGGGACTAGCAAATGAGCAGTTCTTC
TRBJ1-5 - - TRBV5-6 CASSPPDGLNQPQHF TGTGCCAGCAGCCCACCTGACGGACTCAATCAGCCCCAGCATTTT
TRBJ2-3 - - TRBV7-9 CASSPGLPVTDTQYF TGTGCCAGCAGCCCCGGACTACCCGTCACAGATACGCAGTATTTT
TRBJ2-5 TRBD2 - TRBV19 CASSSGGRETQYF TGTGCCAGTAGTTCTGGCGGGAGGGAGACCCAGTACTTC
TRBJ1-2 - - TRBV4-1 CASSPDPNPYGYTF TGCGCCAGCAGCCCAGATCCCAATCCCTATGGCTACACCTTC
TRBJ2-7 TRBD2 once TRBV11-2 CASSALGGLGAYEQYF TGTGCCAGCAGCGCCCTGGGGGGACTAGGGGCTTACGAGCAGTACTTC
TRBJ2-3 TRBD2 - TRBV2 CASSEVGGEWDTQYF TGTGCCAGCAGTGAAGTGGGGGGGGAGTGGGATACGCAGTATTTT
TRBJ2-1 TRBD2 once TRBV5-1 CASSLVGLAGDEQFF TGCGCCAGCAGCCTGGTGGGACTAGCGGGAGATGAGCAGTTCTTC
TRBJ1-2 - - TRBV2 CASGPGSRGAGYGYTF TGTGCCAGCGGCCCCGGGAGTCGGGGCGCTGGCTATGGCTACACCTTC
TRBJ1-1 - few TRBV6-5 CASSYSKNTEAFF TGTGCCAGCAGTTACTCTAAAAACACTGAAGCTTTCTTT
TRBJ1-3 TRBD1 - TRBV24-1 CASQGDPGIGNTIYF TGTGCCTCACAGGGGGACCCGGGTATCGGAAACACCATATATTTT
TRBJ1-2 - - TRBV12-5 CASGLVLGGANYGYTF TGTGCTAGTGGTTTGGTACTTGGAGGAGCTAACTATGGCTACACCTTC
TRBJ1-5 TRBD1 - TRBV5-8 CASSFGSGQGNQPQHF TGTGCCAGCAGCTTCGGGTCGGGACAGGGGAATCAGCCCCAGCATTTT
TRBJ1-2 - - TRBV24-1 CATSEDSVNYGYTF TGTGCCACCAGCGAGGACAGCGTTAACTATGGCTACACCTTC
TRBJ1-3 - - TRBV28 CASSFPRDYWGNTIYF TGTGCCAGCAGTTTTCCCCGGGACTATTGGGGAAACACCATATATTTT
TRBJ2-5 TRBD2 - TRBV11-2 CASSPGLVQETQYF TGTGCCAGCAGCCCCGGACTAGTCCAAGAGACCCAGTACTTC
TRBJ1-5 TRBD1 - TRBV19 CASGETGIINQPQHF TGTGCCAGCGGGGAGACAGGGATTATCAATCAGCCCCAGCATTTT
TRBJ1-2 - - TRBV3-1/TRBV3-2 CASSQDSIGLGYTF TGTGCCAGCAGCCAAGATTCCATTGGGCTCGGCTACACCTTC
TRBJ1-6 - - TRBV23-1 CASSQQGYNSPLHF TGCGCCAGCAGTCAACAGGGTTATAATTCACCCCTCCACTTT
TRBJ2-7 - once TRBV11-2 CASSLSGDEQYF TGTGCCAGCAGTCTCTCGGGGGACGAGCAGTACTTC
TRBJ1-6 TRBD1 - TRBV6-5 CASRQTGHSPLHF TGTGCCAGCCGACAGACAGGGCACTCACCCCTCCACTTT
TRBJ1-2 TRBD1 - TRBV5-4 CASSSRDRGFYGYTF TGTGCCAGCAGCTCCCGGGACAGGGGATTCTATGGCTACACCTTC
TRBJ1-2 - once TRBV7-9 CASSLAGQGNGYTF TGTGCCAGCAGCTTAGCAGGGCAGGGGAATGGCTACACCTTC
TRBJ1-1 - - TRBV6-5 CASGGRGMNTEAFF TGTGCCAGCGGGGGTAGGGGGATGAACACTGAAGCTTTCTTT
TRBJ1-5 - - TRBV18 CASSPTRDKQPQHF TGTGCCAGCTCACCGACCAGGGATAAGCAGCCCCAGCATTTT
TRBJ1-2 TRBD1 - TRBV9 CASSRTGANYGYTF TGTGCCAGCAGCCGGACAGGAGCTAACTATGGCTACACCTTC
TRBJ1-1 - - TRBV7-9 CASSSGKLNTEAFF TGTGCCAGCAGCTCAGGGAAGTTGAACACTGAAGCTTTCTTT
TRBJ1-2 TRBD1 - TRBV19 CASNSRGPGGRANYGYTF TGTGCCAGTAATTCGAGGGGGCCAGGGGGAAGAGCTAACTATGGCTACACCTTC
TRBJ1-6 - - TRBV14 CASSQMTTDNSPLHF TGTGCCAGCAGCCAAATGACAACTGATAATTCACCCCTCCACTTT
TRBJ2-2 TRBD2 few TRBV18 CASSPVRGGGAGNGELFF TGTGCCAGCTCACCTGTGCGTGGCGGGGGGGCTGGAAACGGGGAGCTGTTTTTT
TRBJ1-2 - few TRBV3-1/TRBV3-2 CASSWAGGHKNYGYTF TGTGCCAGCAGCTGGGCGGGCGGCCATAAAAACTATGGCTACACCTTC
TRBJ1-2 TRBD1 - TRBV5-1 CASSSDTGTGGRGYTF TGCGCCAGCAGCTCAGACACCGGGACAGGGGGACGAGGCTACACCTTC
TRBJ1-1 - - TRBV5-1 CASSLRWRESEAFF TGCGCCAGCAGCCTTCGGTGGCGGGAGTCTGAAGCTTTCTTT
TRBJ1-6 TRBD1 - TRBV3-1/TRBV3-2 CASSETGASNNSPLHF TGTGCCAGCAGCGAAACAGGGGCATCGAATAATTCACCCCTCCACTTT
TRBJ1-1 TRBD1 once TRBV3-1/TRBV3-2 CASSQQGGTEAFF TGTGCCAGCAGCCAACAGGGGGGAACTGAAGCTTTCTTT
TRBJ1-5 TRBD1 once TRBV4-2 CASSQLTGAAQPQHF TGTGCCAGCAGCCAGCTCACAGGGGCGGCTCAGCCCCAGCATTTT
TRBJ1-1 - - TRBV3-1/TRBV3-2 CASSTRGGAEAFF TGTGCCAGCAGCACACGCGGGGGGGCTGAAGCTTTCTTT
TRBJ1-4 TRBD1 - TRBV5-1 CASSLAGTVNEKLFF TGCGCCAGCAGCTTGGCCGGGACAGTTAATGAAAAACTGTTTTTT
TRBJ2-1 - - TRBV13 CASSLTRAYGEQFF TGTGCCAGCAGCTTAACTAGGGCTTATGGTGAGCAGTTCTTC
TRBJ2-7 - - TRBV27 CASRDLRKQYF TGTGCCAGCAGAGATCTACGAAAGCAGTACTTC
TRBJ2-3 TRBD2 - TRBV6-4 CASSESGGASDTQYF TGTGCCAGCAGTGAGAGCGGGGGGGCCTCAGATACGCAGTATTTT
TRBJ2-7 - - TRBV7-9 CASSSTESYEQYF TGTGCCAGCAGCTCGACAGAATCCTACGAGCAGTACTTC
TRBJ1-2 - - TRBV11-2 CASSSQANYGYTF TGTGCCAGCAGCTCCCAGGCTAACTATGGCTACACCTTC
TRBJ2-7 - - TRBV13 CASSLGHTSYEQYF TGTGCCAGCAGCTTAGGACACACCTCCTACGAGCAGTACTTC
TRBJ2-5 - - TRBV6-1 CASSEAWGGASETQYF TGTGCCAGCAGTGAAGCGTGGGGGGGGGCCTCAGAGACCCAGTACTTC
TRBJ1-1 - - TRBV6-1 CASSSNTEAFF TGTGCCAGCAGTTCTAACACTGAAGCTTTCTTT